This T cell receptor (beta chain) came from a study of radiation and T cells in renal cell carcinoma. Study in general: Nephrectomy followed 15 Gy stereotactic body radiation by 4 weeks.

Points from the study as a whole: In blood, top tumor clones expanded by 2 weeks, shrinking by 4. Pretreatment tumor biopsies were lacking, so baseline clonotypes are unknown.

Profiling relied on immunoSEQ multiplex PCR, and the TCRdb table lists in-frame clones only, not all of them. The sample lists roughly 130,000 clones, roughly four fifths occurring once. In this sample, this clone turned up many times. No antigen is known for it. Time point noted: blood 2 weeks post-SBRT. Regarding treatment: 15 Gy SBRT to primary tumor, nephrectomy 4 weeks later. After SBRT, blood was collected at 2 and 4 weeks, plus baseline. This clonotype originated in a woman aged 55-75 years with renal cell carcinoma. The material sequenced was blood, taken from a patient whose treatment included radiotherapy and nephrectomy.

The CDR3 is CASSLRSSGLYNEQFF. The CDR3 nucleotides are TGCGCCAGCAGCTTGAGGTCTAGCGGACTATACAATGAGCAGTTCTTC. The chain couples TRBV5-1 to TRBJ2-1, with 7 bases that match TRBD2. This CDR3 has 16 residues. Looked up from germline, CDR1 is SGHRS and CDR2 is YFSETQ. After removal of 1 base from V and 4 bases from J, the junction contained 8 bases not matched to a gene.